Presented here are 4 T cell receptor beta chains from one specimen sequenced in a study of blood T cell repertoires in COVID-19. Sequencing used immunoSEQ multiplex PCR; TCRdb keeps in-frame clones, though not all of them. The sample lists about 200,000 clones; roughly 80% were seen once. The specimen was peripheral blood. These receptors were obtained from a human donor in a cohort sampled during active COVID-19.

This sequence joins TRBV21-1 and TRBJ1-4. TRBV21-1 is a pseudogene segment. This CDR3 has 15 residues. As DNA, the CDR3 is TGTGCCAGCACCTTCCCCCAGCCGGAGGGGGAAAAACTGTTTTTT. This gives the protein CASTFPQPEGEKLFF.

The chain recombines TRBV7-9 with TRBJ2-2, with TRBD2 matching 8 bases. Germline V gene sequence: CDR1 SEHNR, CDR2 FQNEAQ (reference sequence). Germline trimming cut 1 base from V and 4 bases from J; bases unmatched to any gene: 8. This CDR3 has 17 amino acids. DNA of the CDR3: TGTGCCAGCAGCTTAGAATCCGGGAGGGCCATCACCGGGGAGCTGTTTTTT. Translating it yields CASSLESGRAITGELFF.

This chain connects TRBV27 to TRBJ2-7; 7 bases agree with TRBD1. The CDR3 extends over 13 amino acids. Germline CDR1 reads MNHEY; CDR2 reads SMNVEV (reference sequence). The ends lost 2 bases at V and 5 bases at J; junction bases unmatched: 3. CDR3 amino acids: CASSLDRAHEQYF. The CDR3 DNA sequence: TGTGCCAGCAGTTTAGACAGGGCCCACGAGCAGTACTTC.

The V gene is TRBV7-2, the J gene TRBJ2-3; D possibly corresponds to TRBD1 (6 bases). V was trimmed by 2 bases and J by 6 bases, leaving 15 bases between them. Looked up from germline, CDR1 is SGHTA and CDR2 is FQGNSA. The CDR3 runs 15 residues. The DNA of the CDR3 is TGTGCCAGCAGCTTAAACAGGGCCCTGGCCGATACGCAGTATTTT. Translated, it gives CASSLNRALADTQYF.